This T cell receptor beta chain came from a study of T cell repertoires in cytomegalovirus infection. Germline loops: CDR1 LNHDA, CDR2 SQIVND (reference sequence). Trimming took 6 bases from V and 3 from J, leaving 14 bases between them. This CDR3 region has 14 residues. This clonotype has only a few counts. TCRdb redid the calling of the reads with MiXCR, one entry per CDR3 protein. The sample lists about 740,000 distinct CDR3 sequences, 35% seen once, with 2.8% in the top ten. The TCR sequence derives from a human donor in good health (CMV status not recorded). Some clones in this sample may be carry-over from other donors' samples. What was sequenced was PBMCs. The chain has TRBV19 and TRBJ1-2; a possible D gene is TRBD1 (6 bases). The CDR3 here is CASRPDSAYYGYTF. For the CDR3, the DNA is TGTGCCAGTAGACCGGACAGCGCCTACTATGGCTACACCTTC.